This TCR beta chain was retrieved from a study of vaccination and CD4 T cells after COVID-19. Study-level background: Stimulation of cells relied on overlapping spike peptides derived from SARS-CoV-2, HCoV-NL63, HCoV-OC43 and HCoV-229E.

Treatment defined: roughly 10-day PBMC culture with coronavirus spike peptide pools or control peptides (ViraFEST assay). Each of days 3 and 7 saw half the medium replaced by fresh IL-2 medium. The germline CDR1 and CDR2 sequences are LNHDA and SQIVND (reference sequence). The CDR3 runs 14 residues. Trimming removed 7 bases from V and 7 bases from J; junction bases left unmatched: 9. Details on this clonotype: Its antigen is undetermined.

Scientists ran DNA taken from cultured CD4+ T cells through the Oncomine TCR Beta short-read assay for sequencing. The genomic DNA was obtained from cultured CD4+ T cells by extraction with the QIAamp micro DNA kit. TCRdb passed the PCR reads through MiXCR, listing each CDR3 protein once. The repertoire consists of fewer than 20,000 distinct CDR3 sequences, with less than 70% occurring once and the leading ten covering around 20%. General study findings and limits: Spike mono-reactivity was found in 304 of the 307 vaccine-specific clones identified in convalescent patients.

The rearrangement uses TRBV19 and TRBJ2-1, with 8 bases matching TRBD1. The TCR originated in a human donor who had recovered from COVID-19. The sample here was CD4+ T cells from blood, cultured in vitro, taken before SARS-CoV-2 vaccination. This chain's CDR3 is CASKWGTGLNEQFF. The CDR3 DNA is TGTGCCAGTAAGTGGGGGACAGGATTGAATGAGCAGTTCTTC.